The 8 T cell receptor beta chains below come from one sample, sequenced in a study of cytomegalovirus exposure and HLA in healthy donors. PCR was performed using 60 Vbeta and 13 Jbeta primers. Sequencing used immunoSEQ multiplex PCR; TCRdb keeps in-frame clones, though not all of them. The sample carries nearly 95,000 clones, nearly 80% recorded once. The sample consisted of PBMCs. All receptors come from a woman aged 40 to 49 in good health and CMV-seronegative.

The genes are TRBV7-2 and TRBJ1-1; 9 positions match TRBD1. The V and J ends lost 4 bases and 3 bases, in that order; junction bases with no gene match: 9. Germline assignment: CDR1 SGHTA and CDR2 FQGNSA. CDR3 length: 16 amino acids. CDR3 coding DNA: TGTGCCAGCAGCTCCTATAGCCGGGACAGGGACACTGAAGCTTTCTTT. It encodes CASSSYSRDRDTEAFF.

This chain uses TRBV10-3 with TRBJ2-2, with 7 bases lining up with TRBD2. Germline-derived CDR1 and CDR2 are ENHRY and SYGVKD. The CDR3 is 15 amino acids. V gave up 1 base and J gave up 5 bases; unmatched junction bases: 4. CDR3: CAISELAGLTGELFF. The CDR3 DNA sequence: TGTGCCATCAGTGAGTTAGCGGGTCTTACCGGGGAGCTGTTTTTT.

The chain has TRBV30 and TRBJ2-2; TRBD1 aligns across 9 bases. The CDR3 sequence is 14 residues long. J was trimmed by 7 bases and V by 1 base; bases with no gene match: 4. Germline V gives CDR1 GTSNPN, CDR2 SVGIG (reference sequence). As DNA, the CDR3 is TGTGCCTGGAGTGCGGGACAGGGTAGCGGGGAGCTGTTTTTT. It is translated as CAWSAGQGSGELFF. The full variable domain, in which reference TRBV30 and TRBJ2-2 provide the parts outside the CDR3, is SQTIHQWPATLVQPVGSPLSLECTVEGTSNPNLYWYRQAAGRGLQLLFYSVGIGQISSEVPQNLSASRPQDRQFILSSKKLLLSDSGFYLCAWSAGQGSGELFFGEGSRLTVL.

The chain is built from TRBV30 and TRBJ1-2; the D gene is possibly TRBD1 (6 bases). The V end lost 4 bases, the J end lost 8 bases, and 11 bases lay between the germline ends. There are 11 residues in the CDR3. Germline V gene data show CDR1 as GTSNPN and CDR2 as SVGIG (reference sequence). The CDR3 here is CAWKGGGGYTF. In DNA form, the CDR3 reads TGTGCCTGGAAGGGGGGGGGCGGCTACACCTTC.

On this clone itself: Compared with germline, one end of the junction differs, possibly owing to a read error. The chain links TRBV28 to TRBJ1-6; a possible D gene is TRBD1 (5 bases). The CDR3 extends over 14 amino acids. Germline V CDR1 and CDR2: MDHEN, SYDVKM. CDR3 DNA: TGTGCCAGCGGCAGGGTCATAGGTAATTCACCCCTCAACTTT. Its protein product is CASGRVIGNSPLNF.

This chain uses TRBV29-1 with TRBJ2-2, with 11 bases identical to TRBD2. Per germline, CDR1 SQVTM and CDR2 ANQGSEA. The CDR3 consists of 15 residues. V shed 7 bases and J 2 bases; nucleotides not matched to a gene: 6. CDR3 coding DNA: TGCAGCGCGCAGACTAGCGGGGTCAACACCGGGGAGCTGTTTTTT. Translation gives CSAQTSGVNTGELFF.

The CDR3 DNA reads as TGTGCCTGGATATCCAGGGGGTCCTACAATGAGCAGTTCTTC. This gives the protein CAWISRGSYNEQFF. V gene TRBV30 combines with J gene TRBJ2-1; 7 nucleotides align to TRBD1. J lost 1 base, V lost 4 bases, and 4 bases had no gene match. Looked up from germline, CDR1 is GTSNPN and CDR2 is SVGIG (reference sequence). The CDR3 is 14 residues long.

The rearrangement joins TRBV9 to TRBJ2-5; 8 bases align to TRBD1. Germline lookup yields CDR1 SGDLS and CDR2 YYNGEE. The CDR3 sequence is 16 residues long. The junction had 10 bases not matched to a gene; V was cut back by 4 bases and J by 2 bases. Here the CDR3 reads CASSFHRDRPQETQYF. CDR3 sequence (DNA): TGTGCCAGCAGCTTCCACCGGGACAGGCCTCAAGAGACCCAGTACTTC.